This T cell receptor (beta chain) stems from a study of T cells in women clearing cervical HPV infection. About this clone itself: The missing CDR3 end, 3 residues past where the read stops, is filled in from the germline J gene.

Only in-frame clones appear in the TCRdb table, and some are missing; sequencing was by immunoSEQ multiplex PCR. The sample data list approximately 23,000 clones. With 6 bases clipped from V and 9 bases from J, the junction kept 5 bases outside the gene matches. The length of the CDR3 is 12 residues. Sequencing was performed on blood buffy coat. This sequence was found in a woman aged 18 to 75 with a cervical HPV16 infection that either progressed to CIN3+ or cleared (not recorded which). The chain couples TRBV12-3 or TRBV12-4 to TRBJ2-1, with 7 bases identical to TRBD1. The part of the CDR3 DNA that was read is TGTGCCAGCAGGGTACAGGGGACTGAG. Encoded protein: CASRVQGTE. Given in full, the CDR3 is CASRVQGTEQFF.